The following is a T cell receptor beta chain sequence with its context. Some clones are missing from TCRdb's copy, which holds only in-frame ones; the method was immunoSEQ multiplex PCR. Among around 72,000 clones listed, around 91% were seen once. This record belongs to a study of technical replicates of blood from a handful of donors. Germline V lookup: CDR1 SGHTA, CDR2 FQGNSA. The V gene end was trimmed by 4 bases and the J gene end by 7 bases; junction bases not matched to a gene: 10. The CDR3 is 15 amino acids. Sequenced input: T cells isolated from PBMCs. The genes are TRBV7-2 and TRBJ2-7; 10 bases fit TRBD1. The TCR comes from a human donor in good health. Some clones in this sample may be carry-over from other donors' samples. DNA of the CDR3: TGTGCCAGCAGCTCGCCGGGACAGGGGTTAATTGAGCAGTACTTC. Translation: CASSSPGQGLIEQYF.